The 27 T cell receptor beta chains in this list originate from one sample, sequenced in a study of early T cells in non-severe SARS-CoV-2 infection. A single record per CDR3 protein comes from TCRdb applying MiXCR to the 5' RACE reads. The data show about 61,000 distinct CDR3 sequences, with 12% seen just once and roughly 1.2% held by the top ten. The sequencing here drew on whole blood, taken at baseline. The receptors derive from an adult who was a healthcare worker with PCR-confirmed SARS-CoV-2 infection or an uninfected control (not recorded which). The donor label of this sample is uncertain.

This clonotype was counted a few times. J is TRBJ1-6 and V is TRBV20-1; possible D gene TRBD1, 5 bases. The V end was cut by 5 bases, the J end by 1 base, with 6 bases between. There are 13 residues in the CDR3. CDR1 and CDR2 (germline): DFQATT, SNEGSKA (reference sequence). The CDR3 DNA reads TGCAGTGCTGGGACGTCCTATAATTCACCCCTCCACTTT. Translated: CSAGTSYNSPLHF.

The rearrangement uses TRBV5-1 and TRBJ2-5; D is perhaps TRBD1 or TRBD2 (5 bases each). Germline V lookup: CDR1 SGHRS, CDR2 YFSETQ. CDR3 size: 13 residues. V lost 5 bases, J lost 3 bases, and 11 bases lay in between. CDR3 sequence reads: CASRPGTEETQYF. In DNA, the CDR3 is TGCGCCAGCAGACCCGGGACGGAAGAGACCCAGTACTTC. The full variable domain, with the rest looked up from reference TRBV5-1 and TRBJ2-5, is KAGVTQTPRYLIKTRGQQVTLSCSPISGHRSVSWYQQTPGQGLQFLFEYFSETQRNKGNFPGRFSGRQFSNSRSEMNVSTLELGDSALYLCASRPGTEETQYFGPGTRLLVL.

The V call is TRBV5-1, the J call TRBJ2-2, with D possibly being TRBD1 or TRBD2 (5 bases each). V lost 2 bases, J lost 6 bases, and 14 bases lay in between. This CDR3 contains 15 residues. Germline CDR1 is SGHRS and CDR2 is YFSETQ. Here the CDR3 reads CASSFGTQGSGELFF. CDR3 nucleotide sequence: TGCGCCAGCAGCTTCGGGACGCAGGGATCCGGGGAGCTGTTTTTT. The full variable domain, in which reference TRBV5-1 and TRBJ2-2 provide the parts outside the CDR3, is KAGVTQTPRYLIKTRGQQVTLSCSPISGHRSVSWYQQTPGQGLQFLFEYFSETQRNKGNFPGRFSGRQFSNSRSEMNVSTLELGDSALYLCASSFGTQGSGELFFGEGSRLTVL.

This clonotype turned up a few times. V gene TRBV7-2 combines with J gene TRBJ1-5; no reliable D call. Germline V CDR1 and CDR2: SGHTA, FQGNSA. Trimming removed 4 bases from V and 4 bases from J, with 5 bases in between. The CDR3 covers 12 residues. The CDR3 loop is CASSYQNQPQHF. The DNA of the CDR3 is TGTGCCAGCAGCTACCAAAATCAGCCCCAGCATTTT.

The chain couples TRBV7-9 to TRBJ2-5, with 8 bases aligning to TRBD1. Germline V gene lookup returns CDR1 SEHNR and CDR2 FQNEAQ (reference sequence). This CDR3 has 16 residues. V was pared by 2 bases and J by 0 bases, with 5 bases of the junction left unmatched. The CDR3 sequence is CASSLRTGPYQETQYF. In DNA form, the CDR3 reads TGTGCCAGCAGCTTAAGGACAGGGCCGTACCAAGAGACCCAGTACTTC.

The rearrangement joins TRBV12-3 or TRBV12-4 to TRBJ2-2; 8 bases line up with TRBD1. Trimming removed 6 bases from V and 8 bases from J; junction bases left unmatched: 11. The CDR3 is made up of 15 amino acids. CDR3 in DNA: TGTGCCAGCAGACCGGGACAGGAGAATTTTGGGGAGCTGTTTTTT. Protein product: CASRPGQENFGELFF.

This clonotype came up many times. V usage is TRBV29-1 and J usage is TRBJ1-2, with 8 bases fitting TRBD1. Trimming took 3 bases from V and 4 from J; bases not matched to a gene: 13. The CDR3 has 16 amino acids. Germline loops: CDR1 SQVTM, CDR2 ANQGSEA. In DNA form, the CDR3 reads TGCAGCGTTGAGGTGTTCGACAGGGGTGGGATCTATGGCTACACCTTC. Amino acid sequence: CSVEVFDRGGIYGYTF.

The chain is built from TRBV5-4 and TRBJ2-3, with 7 bases that match TRBD1. The length of the CDR3 is 16 residues. CDR1 and CDR2 (germline): SGHNT, YYREEE (reference sequence). V dropped 0 bases and J dropped 1; count of bases not matched to a gene: 5. CDR3 sequence: CASSLDTGTGTDTQYF. In DNA, the CDR3 is TGTGCCAGCAGCTTGGACACCGGGACAGGCACAGATACGCAGTATTTT.

This clonotype has more than one count but fewer than ten. This rearrangement joins TRBV7-8 to TRBJ2-7, with D hard to call. The CDR3 sequence is 14 residues long. Germline V CDR1 and CDR2: SGHVS, FQNEAQ. The V end lost 1 base, the J end lost 4 bases, and 11 bases lay between the germline ends. The CDR3 coding sequence is TGTGCCAGCAGCTTAGGTCTGGTGAATTACGAGCAGTACGTC. Protein product: CASSLGLVNYEQYV.

The CDR3: CASSSRTEYSNQPQHF. Written as DNA, the CDR3 is TGTGCCAGTAGTTCACGGACAGAGTATAGCAATCAGCCCCAGCATTTT. The gene calls are TRBV19 and TRBJ1-5; D is possibly TRBD1 (6 bases). The CDR3 has 16 residues. Germline V gene lookup returns CDR1 LNHDA and CDR2 SQIVND (reference sequence). The V and J ends lost 5 bases and 0 bases respectively, with 14 bases between them. Full variable domain (missing parts from reference TRBV19 and TRBJ1-5): DGGITQSPKYLFRKEGQNVTLSCEQNLNHDAMYWYRQDPGQGLRLIYYSQIVNDFQKGDIAEGYSVSREKKESFPLTVTSAQKNPTAFYLCASSSRTEYSNQPQHFGDGTRLSIL.

This clonotype was counted between two and nine times. This chain links TRBV6-1 with TRBJ2-1; D remains ambiguous. Trimming took 1 base from V and 0 from J, leaving 7 bases between them. CDR1 and CDR2 from the germline V gene are MNHNS and SASEGT. The CDR3 contains 15 residues. CDR3 protein: CASSEDYNSYNEQFF. The DNA for the CDR3 is TGTGCCAGCAGTGAAGACTACAACTCCTACAATGAGCAGTTCTTC.

The V and J genes are TRBV7-2 and TRBJ2-5; TRBD2 agrees at 8 bases. Germline V gene sequence: CDR1 SGHTA, CDR2 FQGNSA. CDR3 size: 13 residues. V was pared by 5 bases and J by 4 bases, with 3 bases of the junction left unmatched. In DNA, the CDR3 is TGTGCCAGCAGCCAGCGGGGGCGAGAGACCCAGTACTTC. This translates into CASSQRGRETQYF.

The chain joins TRBV29-1 to TRBJ2-7; possible D gene TRBD2, 5 bases. V was clipped by 6 bases and J by 5 bases, with 14 bases between them. CDR1 SQVTM and CDR2 ANQGSEA come from the germline V gene. This CDR3 comprises 12 residues. Written as DNA, the CDR3 is TGCAGCGTATGCGATTCGGGAAACGAGCAGTACGTC. Its protein product is CSVCDSGNEQYV.

This clonotype showed up many times. The chain combines TRBV5-1 with TRBJ2-1; D is tentatively TRBD1 or TRBD2 (5 bases each). Germline CDR1 is SGHRS and CDR2 is YFSETQ. The CDR3 has 15 residues. V dropped 0 bases and J dropped 5 bases, with 12 bases sitting between them. Here the CDR3 reads CASSLAVGTHNEQFF. DNA of the CDR3: TGCGCCAGCAGCTTGGCCGTTGGGACCCACAATGAGCAGTTCTTC.

This clonotype occurred once. This chain links TRBV7-9 with TRBJ1-1; D unclear. This CDR3 is built from 14 residues. Trimming took 0 bases from V and 0 from J, leaving 5 bases between them. The germline gives CDR1 SEHNR, CDR2 FQNEAQ (reference sequence). This CDR3 is CASSLAVVNTEAFF. CDR3 nucleotides: TGTGCCAGCAGCTTAGCGGTGGTGAACACTGAAGCTTTCTTT. Complete variable domain (other parts from reference TRBV7-9 and TRBJ1-1): DTGVSQNPRHKITKRGQNVTFRCDPISEHNRLYWYRQTLGQGPEFLTYFQNEAQLEKSRLLSDRFSAERPKGSFSTLEIQRTEQGDSAMYLCASSLAVVNTEAFFGQGTRLTVV.

This clonotype was counted between two and nine times. V usage is TRBV29-1 and J usage is TRBJ2-5; D may be TRBD1 (5 bases). Looked up from germline, CDR1 is SQVTM and CDR2 is ANQGSEA. Trimming removed 7 bases from V and 3 bases from J, with 9 bases in between. There are 11 residues in the CDR3. CDR3 nucleotides: TGCAGCGCTGGACACGAAGAGACCCAGTACTTC. Its translation is CSAGHEETQYF.

The chain employs TRBV12-3 or TRBV12-4 and TRBJ2-2; D is unresolved. This CDR3 contains 13 residues. Deletions cut 4 bases from V and 4 bases from J, with 7 bases between. Here the CDR3 DNA reads TGTGCCAGCAGTTGGGTCAGCACCGGGGAGCTGTTTTTT. Its translation: CASSWVSTGELFF.

With respect to this clonotype: A much larger clonotype is one base distant, so this may be a read error. The gene calls are TRBV18 and TRBJ1-5, with D uncertain. The CDR3 contains 14 residues. V lost 4 bases to trimming and J lost 3 bases, with 10 bases between them. Germline CDR1 reads KGHSH; CDR2 reads LQKENI. CDR3 region: CASSHGGNNQPQHF. CDR3 coding DNA: TGTGCCAGCTCACACGGTGGAAACAATCAGCCCCAGCATTTT.

This clonotype has a handful of counts. This rearrangement joins TRBV9 to TRBJ2-5; D gene ambiguous. This CDR3 spans 13 amino acids. V lost 4 bases to trimming and J lost 5 bases, with 12 bases between them. Germline V gene sequence: CDR1 SGDLS, CDR2 YYNGEE. In DNA form, the CDR3 reads TGTGCCAGCAGCCCGCCGGGCCAGGAGACCCAGTACTTC. Translating gives CASSPPGQETQYF.

V gene TRBV27 combines with J gene TRBJ2-2; 9 bases line up with TRBD1. V was clipped by 6 bases and J by 6 bases; unmatched bases: 8. The CDR3 length is 15 residues. Germline CDR1 is MNHEY and CDR2 is SMNVEV (reference sequence). The CDR3 nucleotides read TGTGCCAGCAGGTCCCGGACAGGGGCGCCCGGGGAGCTGTTTTTT. Residues: CASRSRTGAPGELFF.

The chain couples TRBV6-1 to TRBJ2-3; possible D gene TRBD1, 6 bases. Germline values: CDR1 MNHNS, CDR2 SASEGT. V lost 6 bases and J 4 bases, leaving 11 bases between the germline ends. The CDR3 runs to 13 residues. The DNA for the CDR3 is TGTGCCAGCAGGGAAACAGGGCCAGATACGCAGTATTTT. Protein: CASRETGPDTQYF.

This clonotype was observed a handful of times. The gene calls are TRBV11-2 and TRBJ2-7; TRBD2 matches 7 bases. V lost 4 bases and J lost 2; bases outside the gene matches: 2. The CDR3 loop spans 13 amino acids. Germline lookup yields CDR1 SGHAT and CDR2 FQNNGV. CDR3 DNA sequence: TGTGCCAGCAGCTCCGGGACTACCTACGAGCAGTACGTC. Protein sequence: CASSSGTTYEQYV.

In this sample, this clonotype turned up many times. The rearrangement links TRBV20-1 to TRBJ1-2, with unresolved D. CDR1 is DFQATT, CDR2 SNEGSKA, per germline (reference sequence). CDR3 length: 13 residues. The V gene lost 0 bases and the J gene lost 2 bases, with 7 bases spanning the gap. CDR3 protein: CSARDFLNYGYTF. DNA for the CDR3: TGCAGTGCTAGAGACTTTTTGAACTATGGCTACACCTTC.

The table lists this clonotype with many counts. J is TRBJ2-6 and V is TRBV7-3; D not certain. The CDR3 totals 17 residues. Between the trimmed V and J ends, which lost 4 bases and 0 bases, there was a span of 13 bases. Germline CDR1 and CDR2: SGHTA and FQGTGA. The DNA for the CDR3 is TGTGCCAGCAGCTCTGAGACAATTCGCTCTGGGGCCAACGTCCTGACTTTC. Protein product: CASSSETIRSGANVLTF.

The rearrangement joins TRBV9 to TRBJ2-3; no clear D gene. V was cut by 3 bases and J by 0 bases, with 17 bases left in between. The CDR3 is made up of 17 amino acids. Germline CDR1 is SGDLS and CDR2 is YYNGEE. CDR3 nucleotide sequence: TGTGCCAGCAGCGGACGGACCTACGGCTTGAGCACAGATACGCAGTATTTT. This gives the protein CASSGRTYGLSTDTQYF. The full variable domain, with the rest looked up from reference TRBV9 and TRBJ2-3, is DSGVTQTPKHLITATGQRVTLRCSPRSGDLSVYWYQQSLDQGLQFLIQYYNGEERAKGNILERFSAQQFPDLHSELNLSSLELGDSALYFCASSGRTYGLSTDTQYFGPGTRLTVL.

This chain links TRBV5-6 with TRBJ1-1; TRBD1 matches 10 bases. J lost 5 bases, V lost 2 bases, and 12 bases had no gene match. The CDR3 is 17 residues long. Germline CDR1 and CDR2: SGHDT and YYEEEE. This chain's CDR3 is CASSFGTGVIRRTEAFF. CDR3 sequence (DNA): TGTGCCAGCAGCTTCGGGACAGGGGTTATTAGGAGGACTGAAGCTTTCTTT.

The sample holds a few counts of this clonotype. The V gene is TRBV7-6, the J gene TRBJ2-1; 10 bases match TRBD1. The CDR3 is 11 amino acids. The germline V gene has CDR1 SGHVS and CDR2 FNYEAQ. Trimming took 4 bases from V and 16 from J; bases not matched to a gene: 4. The CDR3 loop reads CASSSTGGLFF. CDR3 nucleotides: TGTGCCAGCAGCTCGACAGGGGGCCTCTTCTTC.